This T cell receptor (beta chain) was observed in a study of T cell responses to AZD1222 COVID-19 vaccine. Study-wide points: All repertoire sampling was performed exclusively after the peak T cell response. Regions left unmutated in variants are reportedly the target of nearly half of spike-specific TCRs.

Sequencing used immunoSEQ multiplex PCR; TCRdb keeps in-frame clones, though not all of them. The repertoire includes about 120,000 clones, approximately 90% of them detected once, and around 8.6% sits in the top ten. Comments on this clone: As yet, its antigen is unknown.

Germline assignment: CDR1 MNHEY and CDR2 SMNVEV (reference sequence). The CDR3 contains 16 residues. With V trimmed by 2 bases and J by 4 bases, 8 bases remained unmatched. This chain links TRBV27 with TRBJ1-1, with 9 bases aligning to TRBD1. The sample consisted of peripheral blood, taken on day 0 of AZD1222 vaccination. This sequence was found in an adult in good health. CDR3 in amino acids: CASSLGTGGKSTEAFF. The DNA of the CDR3 is TGTGCCAGCAGTTTAGGCACAGGGGGCAAGAGCACTGAAGCTTTCTTT.